By proportion, the clone carrying this T cell receptor (beta chain) is large. Antigen: not known. This sample is part of a study of spatial heterogeneity in lung cancer. General study points: Counts of expanded intratumoral alpha and beta TCRs tracked tumor mutation counts.

In TCRdb, the 5' RACE reads were re-called with MiXCR into one record per CDR3 protein. The sample lists fewer than 3,500 distinct CDR3 sequences; about 11% were seen once. CDR1 and CDR2 (germline): DFQATT, SNEGSKA (reference sequence). The CDR3 is 14 amino acids. The ends were cut back, 1 base at V and 3 bases at J, with 13 bases in the middle. Time point denoted: sample taken at primary tumor resection. The chain employs TRBV20-1 and TRBJ2-7; D call uncertain. The clonotype originates from a female donor with early-stage non-small cell lung cancer. This specimen consisted of lung tumor tissue, obtained at surgery. This CDR3 is CSARVLTSDYEQYF. The CDR3 coding sequence is TGCAGTGCTAGAGTTCTTACTTCGGACTACGAGCAGTACTTC.